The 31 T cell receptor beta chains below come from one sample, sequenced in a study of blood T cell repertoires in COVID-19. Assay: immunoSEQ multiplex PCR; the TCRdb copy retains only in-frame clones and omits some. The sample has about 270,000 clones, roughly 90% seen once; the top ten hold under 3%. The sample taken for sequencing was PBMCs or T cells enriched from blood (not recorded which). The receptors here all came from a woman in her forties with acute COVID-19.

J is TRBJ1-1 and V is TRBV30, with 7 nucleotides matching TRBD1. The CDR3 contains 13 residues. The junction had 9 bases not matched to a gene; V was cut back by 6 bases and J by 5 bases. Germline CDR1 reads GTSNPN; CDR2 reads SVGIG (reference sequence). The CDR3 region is CACDRAIGTEAFF. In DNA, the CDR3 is TGTGCCTGTGACAGGGCAATTGGGACTGAAGCTTTCTTT.

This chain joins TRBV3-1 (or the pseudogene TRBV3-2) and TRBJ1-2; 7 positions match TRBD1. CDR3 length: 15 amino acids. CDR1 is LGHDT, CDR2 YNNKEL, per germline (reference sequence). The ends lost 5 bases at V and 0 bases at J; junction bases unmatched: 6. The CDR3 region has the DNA TGTGCCAGCAGCTATGGGACAGAAGCTAACTATGGCTACACCTTC. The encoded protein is CASSYGTEANYGYTF.

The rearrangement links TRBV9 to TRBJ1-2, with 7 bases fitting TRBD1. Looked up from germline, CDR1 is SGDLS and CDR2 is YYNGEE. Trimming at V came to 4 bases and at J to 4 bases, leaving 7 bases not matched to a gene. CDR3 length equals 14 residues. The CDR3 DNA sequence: TGTGCCAGCAGCCCACGGGCAGGGGGCTATGGCTACACCTTC. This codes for CASSPRAGGYGYTF.

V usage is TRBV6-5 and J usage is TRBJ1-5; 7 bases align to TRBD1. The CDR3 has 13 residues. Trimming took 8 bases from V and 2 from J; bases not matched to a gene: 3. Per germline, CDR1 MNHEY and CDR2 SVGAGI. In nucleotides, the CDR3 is TGTGCCAGCGCAGACAGGGGCAATCAGCCCCAGCATTTT. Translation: CASADRGNQPQHF.

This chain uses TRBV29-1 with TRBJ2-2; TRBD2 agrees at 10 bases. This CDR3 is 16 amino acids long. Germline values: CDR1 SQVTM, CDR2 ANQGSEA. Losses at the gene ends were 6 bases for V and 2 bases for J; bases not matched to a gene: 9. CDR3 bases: TGCAGCGTCCGAATTTGGACTAGCGGAAACACCGGGGAGCTGTTTTTT. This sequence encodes CSVRIWTSGNTGELFF.

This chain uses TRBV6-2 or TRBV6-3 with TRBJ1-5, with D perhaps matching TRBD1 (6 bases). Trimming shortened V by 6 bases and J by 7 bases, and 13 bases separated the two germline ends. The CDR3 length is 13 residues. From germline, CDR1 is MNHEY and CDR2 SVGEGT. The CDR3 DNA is TGTGCCAGCAGCCCGAACAGGGCGCAGCCCCAGCATTTT. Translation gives CASSPNRAQPQHF.

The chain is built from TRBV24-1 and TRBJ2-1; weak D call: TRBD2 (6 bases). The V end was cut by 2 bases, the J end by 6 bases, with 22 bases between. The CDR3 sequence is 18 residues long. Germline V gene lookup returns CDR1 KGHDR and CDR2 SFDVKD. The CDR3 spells CATSDSLIAGISFNEQFF. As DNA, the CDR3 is TGTGCCACCAGTGATTCGCTGATCGCGGGGATCTCTTTCAATGAGCAGTTCTTC.

The DNA of the CDR3 is TGTGCCAGCAGCTTCAGGGCTAGCGGATCCTCTGGGGCCAACGTCCTGACTTTC. It specifies CASSFRASGSSGANVLTF. The chain joins TRBV7-3 to TRBJ2-6; 7 positions agree with TRBD2. Germline CDR1 and CDR2: SGHTA and FQGTGA. The CDR3 covers 18 residues. The V and J ends lost 3 bases and 0 bases, in that order; junction bases with no gene match: 8.

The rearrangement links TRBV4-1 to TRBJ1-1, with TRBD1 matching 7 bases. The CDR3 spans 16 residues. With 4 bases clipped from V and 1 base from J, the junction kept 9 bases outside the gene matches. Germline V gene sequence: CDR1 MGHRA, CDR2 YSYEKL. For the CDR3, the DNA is TGCGCCAGCAGCCCAATAGCGACAGGGAAGAACACTGAAGCTTTCTTT. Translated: CASSPIATGKNTEAFF.

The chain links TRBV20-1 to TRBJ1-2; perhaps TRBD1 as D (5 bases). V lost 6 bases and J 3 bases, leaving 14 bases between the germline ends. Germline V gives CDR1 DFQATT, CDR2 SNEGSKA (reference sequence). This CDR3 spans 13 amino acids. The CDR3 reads CSASSGGDYGYTF. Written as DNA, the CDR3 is TGCAGTGCCAGTAGCGGGGGGGACTATGGCTACACCTTC.

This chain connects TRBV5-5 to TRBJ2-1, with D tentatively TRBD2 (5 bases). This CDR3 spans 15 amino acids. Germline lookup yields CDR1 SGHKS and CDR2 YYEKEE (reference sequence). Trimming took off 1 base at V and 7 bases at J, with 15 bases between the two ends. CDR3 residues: CASSLILQPGNEQFF. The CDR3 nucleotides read TGTGCCAGCAGCTTGATCCTTCAGCCGGGAAATGAGCAGTTCTTC.

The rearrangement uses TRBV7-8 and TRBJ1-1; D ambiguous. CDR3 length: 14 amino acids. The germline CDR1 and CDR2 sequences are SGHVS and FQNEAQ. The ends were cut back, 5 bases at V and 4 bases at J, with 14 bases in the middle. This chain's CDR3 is CASSPSLGLTEAFF. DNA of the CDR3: TGTGCCAGCAGCCCAAGCCTTGGACTCACTGAAGCTTTCTTT.

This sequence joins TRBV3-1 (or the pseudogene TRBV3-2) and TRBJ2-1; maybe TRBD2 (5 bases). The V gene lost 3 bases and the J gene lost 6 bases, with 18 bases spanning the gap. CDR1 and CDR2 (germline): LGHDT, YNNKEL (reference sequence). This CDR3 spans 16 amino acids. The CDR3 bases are TGTGCCAGCAGCCATCGCCGGGATCCCTCGGGCAATGAGCAGTTCTTC. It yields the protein CASSHRRDPSGNEQFF.

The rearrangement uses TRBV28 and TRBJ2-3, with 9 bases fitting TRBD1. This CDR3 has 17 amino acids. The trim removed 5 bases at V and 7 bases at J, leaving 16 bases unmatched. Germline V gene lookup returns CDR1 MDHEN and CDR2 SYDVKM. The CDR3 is CASSQGTGRLDTNTQYF. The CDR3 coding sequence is TGTGCCAGCAGTCAAGGGACAGGGAGATTGGATACGAATACGCAGTATTTT.

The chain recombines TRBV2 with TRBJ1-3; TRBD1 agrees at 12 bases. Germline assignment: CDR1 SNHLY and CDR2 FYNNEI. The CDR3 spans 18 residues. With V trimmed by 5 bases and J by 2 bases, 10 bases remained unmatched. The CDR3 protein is CASSRPGQGAFTGNTIYF. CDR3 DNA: TGTGCCAGCAGTCGTCCGGGACAGGGGGCATTTACTGGAAACACCATATATTTT.

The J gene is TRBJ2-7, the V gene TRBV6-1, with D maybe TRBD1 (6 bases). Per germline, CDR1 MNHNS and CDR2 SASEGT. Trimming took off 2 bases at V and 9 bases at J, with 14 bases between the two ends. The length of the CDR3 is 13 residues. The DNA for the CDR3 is TGTGCCAGCAGTGAACAACAGGGAACGTGGCAGTACTTC. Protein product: CASSEQQGTWQYF.

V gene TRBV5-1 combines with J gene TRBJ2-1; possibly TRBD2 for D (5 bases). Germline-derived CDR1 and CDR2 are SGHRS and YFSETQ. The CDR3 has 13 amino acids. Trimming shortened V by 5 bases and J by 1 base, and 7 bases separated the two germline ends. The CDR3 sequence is CASRDLSYNEQFF. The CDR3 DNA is TGCGCCAGCAGGGACTTATCCTACAATGAGCAGTTCTTC.

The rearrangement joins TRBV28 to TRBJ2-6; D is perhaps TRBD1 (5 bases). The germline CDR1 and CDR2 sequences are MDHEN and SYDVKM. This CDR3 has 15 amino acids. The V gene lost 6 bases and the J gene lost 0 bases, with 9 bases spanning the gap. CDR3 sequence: CASSKQVSGANVLTF. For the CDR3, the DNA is TGTGCCAGCAGCAAACAGGTCTCTGGGGCCAACGTCCTGACTTTC.

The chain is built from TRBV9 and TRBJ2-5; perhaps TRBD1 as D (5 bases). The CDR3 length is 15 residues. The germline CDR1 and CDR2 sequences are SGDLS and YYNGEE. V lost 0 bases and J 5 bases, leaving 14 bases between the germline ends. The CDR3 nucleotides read TGTGCCAGCAGCGTAGCTTTGAGTGGGGCTGAGACCCAGTACTTC. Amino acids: CASSVALSGAETQYF.

The chain's CDR3 is CATSDMLAGSNTQYF. CDR3 bases: TGTGCCACCAGTGATATGCTAGCGGGATCGAATACGCAGTATTTT. The V gene is TRBV24-1, the J gene TRBJ2-3; 9 bases align to TRBD2. J lost 7 bases, V lost 3 bases, and 7 bases had no gene match. Germline CDR1 is KGHDR and CDR2 is SFDVKD. The CDR3 length is 15 residues.

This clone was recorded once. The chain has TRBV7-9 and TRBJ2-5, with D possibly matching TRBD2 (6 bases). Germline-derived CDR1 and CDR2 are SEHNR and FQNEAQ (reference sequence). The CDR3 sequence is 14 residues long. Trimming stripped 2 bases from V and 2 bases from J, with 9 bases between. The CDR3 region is CASSLWGEQETQYF. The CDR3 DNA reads TGTGCCAGCAGCTTATGGGGGGAGCAAGAGACCCAGTACTTC.

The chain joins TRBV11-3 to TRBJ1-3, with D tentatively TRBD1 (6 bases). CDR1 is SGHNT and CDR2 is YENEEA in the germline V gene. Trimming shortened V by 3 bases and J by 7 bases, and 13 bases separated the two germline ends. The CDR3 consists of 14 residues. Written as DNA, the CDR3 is TGTGCCAGCAGCTTGGATCATACAGGGAACACCATATATTTT. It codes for CASSLDHTGNTIYF.

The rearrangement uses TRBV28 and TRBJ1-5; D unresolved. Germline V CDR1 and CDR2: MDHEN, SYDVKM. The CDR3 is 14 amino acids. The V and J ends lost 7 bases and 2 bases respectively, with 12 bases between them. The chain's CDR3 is CASNTGIGNQPQHF. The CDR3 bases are TGTGCCAGCAACACGGGTATTGGCAATCAGCCCCAGCATTTT. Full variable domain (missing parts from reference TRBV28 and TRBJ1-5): DVKVTQSSRYLVKRTGEKVFLECVQDMDHENMFWYRQDPGLGLRLIYFSYDVKMKEKGDIPEGYSVSREKKERFSLILESASTNQTSMYLCASNTGIGNQPQHFGDGTRLSIL.

The CDR3 DNA follows: TGTGCCAGTAGTCAATTCCCTGGAAACACCATATATTTT. It codes for CASSQFPGNTIYF. The chain joins TRBV19 to TRBJ1-3; D gene uncertain. Germline values: CDR1 LNHDA, CDR2 SQIVND (reference sequence). This CDR3 has 13 residues. Trimming stripped 5 bases from V and 2 bases from J, with 7 bases between. Full variable domain (remainder filled in from reference TRBV19 and TRBJ1-3): DGGITQSPKYLFRKEGQNVTLSCEQNLNHDAMYWYRQDPGQGLRLIYYSQIVNDFQKGDIAEGYSVSREKKESFPLTVTSAQKNPTAFYLCASSQFPGNTIYFGEGSWLTVV.

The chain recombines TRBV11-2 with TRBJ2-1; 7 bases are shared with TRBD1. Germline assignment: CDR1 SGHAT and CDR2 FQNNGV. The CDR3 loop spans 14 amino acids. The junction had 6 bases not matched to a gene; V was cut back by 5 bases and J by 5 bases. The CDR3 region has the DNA TGTGCCAGCAGCCCGATACAGGGGAACAATGAGCAGTTCTTC. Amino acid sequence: CASSPIQGNNEQFF.

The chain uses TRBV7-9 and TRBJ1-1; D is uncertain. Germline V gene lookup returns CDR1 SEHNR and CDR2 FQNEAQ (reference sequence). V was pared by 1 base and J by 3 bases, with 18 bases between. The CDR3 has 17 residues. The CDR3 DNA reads TGTGCCAGCAGCTTAGTTTTAATTGGCAATCTGGACACTGAAGCTTTCTTT. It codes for CASSLVLIGNLDTEAFF. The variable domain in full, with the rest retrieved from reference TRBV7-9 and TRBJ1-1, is DTGVSQNPRHKITKRGQNVTFRCDPISEHNRLYWYRQTLGQGPEFLTYFQNEAQLEKSRLLSDRFSAERPKGSFSTLEIQRTEQGDSAMYLCASSLVLIGNLDTEAFFGQGTRLTVV.

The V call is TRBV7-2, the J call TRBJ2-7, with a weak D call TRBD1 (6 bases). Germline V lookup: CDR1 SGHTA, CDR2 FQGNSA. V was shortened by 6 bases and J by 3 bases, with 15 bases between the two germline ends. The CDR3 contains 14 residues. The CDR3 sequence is CASRPTSDSYEQYF. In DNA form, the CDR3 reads TGTGCCAGCAGGCCAACCTCGGACAGCTACGAGCAGTACTTC. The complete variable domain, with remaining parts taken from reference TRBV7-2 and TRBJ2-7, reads GAGVSQSPSNKVTEKGKDVELRCDPISGHTALYWYRQSLGQGLEFLIYFQGNSAPDKSGLPSDRFSAERTGGSVSTLTIQRTQQEDSAVYLCASRPTSDSYEQYFGPGTRLTVT.

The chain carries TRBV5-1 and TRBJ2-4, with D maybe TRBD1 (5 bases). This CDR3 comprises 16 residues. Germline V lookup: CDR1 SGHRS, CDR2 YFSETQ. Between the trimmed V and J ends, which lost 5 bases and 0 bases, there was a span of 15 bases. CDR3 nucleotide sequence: TGCGCCAGCAGTCAGCAGGGCCTCCTAGCCAAAAACATTCAGTACTTC. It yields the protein CASSQQGLLAKNIQYF.

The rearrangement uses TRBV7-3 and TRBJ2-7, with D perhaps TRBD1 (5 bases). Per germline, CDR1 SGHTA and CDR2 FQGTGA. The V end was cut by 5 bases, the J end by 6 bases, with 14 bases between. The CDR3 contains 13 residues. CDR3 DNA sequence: TGTGCCAGCAGCCTGAGCAGGGCGGCCGAGCAGTACTTC. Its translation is CASSLSRAAEQYF.

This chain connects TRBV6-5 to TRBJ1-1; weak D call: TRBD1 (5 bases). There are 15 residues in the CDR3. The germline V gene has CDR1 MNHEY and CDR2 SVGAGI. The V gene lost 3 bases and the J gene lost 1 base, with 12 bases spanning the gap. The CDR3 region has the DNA TGTGCCAGCAGTTATCGGGGACTTAGGAACACTGAAGCTTTCTTT. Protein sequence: CASSYRGLRNTEAFF.

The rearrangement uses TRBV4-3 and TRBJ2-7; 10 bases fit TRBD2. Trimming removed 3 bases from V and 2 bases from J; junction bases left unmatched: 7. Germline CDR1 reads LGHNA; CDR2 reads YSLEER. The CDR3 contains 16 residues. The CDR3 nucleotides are TGCGCCAGCAGCCAGCTTACTAGCGGGGTTCCCTACGAGCAGTACTTC. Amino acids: CASSQLTSGVPYEQYF.